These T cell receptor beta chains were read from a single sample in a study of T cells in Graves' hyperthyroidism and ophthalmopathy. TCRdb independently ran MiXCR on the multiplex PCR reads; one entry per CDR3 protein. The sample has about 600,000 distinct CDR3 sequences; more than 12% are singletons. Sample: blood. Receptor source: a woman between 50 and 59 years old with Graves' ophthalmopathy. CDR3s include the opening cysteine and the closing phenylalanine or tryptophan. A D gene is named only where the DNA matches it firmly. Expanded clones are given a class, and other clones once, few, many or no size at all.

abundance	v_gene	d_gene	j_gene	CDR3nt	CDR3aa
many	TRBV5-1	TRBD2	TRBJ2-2	TGCGCCAGCAGCTCGGGACTAGCGGGAGCTCTCGGGGAGCTGTTTTTT	CASSSGLAGALGELFF
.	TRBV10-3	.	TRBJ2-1	TGTGCCATCAGTGAGGGGGGAGGATCCAATGAGCAGTTCTTC	CAISEGGGSNEQFF
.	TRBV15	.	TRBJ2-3	TGTGCCACCAGCAGAGGGGGAGGTAGTACTACGCAGTATTTT	CATSRGGGSTTQYF
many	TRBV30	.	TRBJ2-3	TGTGCCTGGAGTCCTTCCGATACGCAGTATTTT	CAWSPSDTQYF
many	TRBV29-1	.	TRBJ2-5	TGCAGCGTTGCAAGATTTCCGGGCTTGAACTCTGAGGGCGAGACCCAGTACTTC	CSVARFPGLNSEGETQYF
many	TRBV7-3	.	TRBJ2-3	TGTGCCAGCAGCTTATCCCACAGCACAGATACGCAGTATTTT	CASSLSHSTDTQYF
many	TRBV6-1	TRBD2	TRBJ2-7	TGTGCCAGCCGGACTAGCGGGACCTACGAGCAGTACTTC	CASRTSGTYEQYF
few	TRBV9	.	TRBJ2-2	TGTGCCAGCAGCGTAGGGCCCGGGAGTGCAGACACCGGGGAGCTGTTTTTT	CASSVGPGSADTGELFF
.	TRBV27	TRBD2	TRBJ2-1	TGTGCCAGCAGTACGACGACTAGCGGGAGTTCCTACAATGAGCAGTTCTTC	CASSTTTSGSSYNEQFF
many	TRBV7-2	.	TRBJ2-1	TGTGCCAGCAGCTTAGCGGGCTATGTTGAAAATGAGCAGTTCTTC	CASSLAGYVENEQFF
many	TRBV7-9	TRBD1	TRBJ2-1	TGTGCCAGCAGCTTCAGGGACAGGGAATTCGGTGAGCAGTTCTTC	CASSFRDREFGEQFF
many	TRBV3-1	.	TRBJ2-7	TGTGCCAGCAGCCAAGGGCTCGAGCAGTACTTC	CASSQGLEQYF
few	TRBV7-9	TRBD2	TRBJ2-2	TGTGCCAGCAGCCTAGCGGGAGGCGGCGGGGAGCTGTTTTTT	CASSLAGGGGELFF
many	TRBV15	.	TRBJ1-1	TGTGCCACCAGCAGAACACTGAACACTGAAGCTTTCTTT	CATSRTLNTEAFF
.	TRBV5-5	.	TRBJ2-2	TGTGCCAGCAGCAAGACCTTCACCGGGGAGCTGTTTTTT	CASSKTFTGELFF
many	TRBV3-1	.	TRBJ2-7	TGTGCCAGCAGCCCCCGACACGCCTACGAGCAGTACTTC	CASSPRHAYEQYF
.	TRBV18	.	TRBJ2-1	TGTGCCAGCTCACCATTGAGGGTGCGGAACAATGAGCAGTTCTTC	CASSPLRVRNNEQFF
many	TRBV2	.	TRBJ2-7	TGTGCCAGCAGTGGTCCAGCCCCGAGCTCCTACGAGCAGTACTTC	CASSGPAPSSYEQYF
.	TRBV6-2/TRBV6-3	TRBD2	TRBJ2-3	TGTGCCAGCAGTTACTCGACTAGCGGGAGGGCCACAGATACGCAGTATTTT	CASSYSTSGRATDTQYF
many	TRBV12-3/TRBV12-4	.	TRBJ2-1	TGTGCCAGCAGTCGGACCCCGTTGGGGAGGGAGCAGTTCTTC	CASSRTPLGREQFF
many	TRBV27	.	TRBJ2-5	TGTGCCAGCAGTTTGACCGCCGCGAGGGTCATGGAGACCCAGTACTTC	CASSLTAARVMETQYF
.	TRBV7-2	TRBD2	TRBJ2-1	TGTGCCAGCGCCATCGATAGTAGCGGGAGCTACAATGAGCAGTTCTTC	CASAIDSSGSYNEQFF
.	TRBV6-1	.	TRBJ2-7	TGTGCCAGCAGTGAAATCCCGACCTACGAGCAGTACTTC	CASSEIPTYEQYF
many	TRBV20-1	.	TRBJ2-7	TGCAGTGCAGCAAGATCAGGAACCTACGAGCAGTACTTC	CSAARSGTYEQYF
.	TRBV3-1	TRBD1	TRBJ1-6	TGTGCCAGCAGCCGTGTGACAGGGGAAGGCTCACCCCTCCACTTT	CASSRVTGEGSPLHF
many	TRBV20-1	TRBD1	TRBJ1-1	TGCAGTGCTAGAGTTCCAGGGGGAGGCACTGAAGCTTTCTTT	CSARVPGGGTEAFF
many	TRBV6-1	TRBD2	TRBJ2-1	TGTGCCAGCTCTAAAGGGACTAGCGGGAGGAATGAGCAGTTCTTC	CASSKGTSGRNEQFF
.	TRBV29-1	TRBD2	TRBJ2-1	TGCAGCGTTCCGCCCCGCGGACTAGCGGGAGCGAATGAGCAGTTCTTC	CSVPPRGLAGANEQFF
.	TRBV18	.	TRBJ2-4	TGTGCCAGCTCACCACGATACGGGAACCAACCCCAAAACATTCAGTACTTC	CASSPRYGNQPQNIQYF
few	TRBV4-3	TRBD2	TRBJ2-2	TGCGCCAGCAGCCAAGATTGGCTAGCGGGGGCGAACACCGGGGAGCTGTTTTTT	CASSQDWLAGANTGELFF
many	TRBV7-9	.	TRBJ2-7	TGTGCCAGCAGCCCCCGAGCGCTAAGCTCCTACGAGCAGTACTTC	CASSPRALSSYEQYF
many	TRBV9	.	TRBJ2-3	TGTGCCAGCAGCGTTTATGGACTCACAGATACGCAGTATTTT	CASSVYGLTDTQYF
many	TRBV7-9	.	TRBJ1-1	TGTGCCAGCAGCTACGGGAGAAGCACTGAAGCTTTCTTT	CASSYGRSTEAFF
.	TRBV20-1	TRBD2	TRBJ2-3	TGCAGTGCTAGAGGGACTAGCGCCAGTACGCAGTATTTT	CSARGTSASTQYF
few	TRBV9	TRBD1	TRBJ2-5	TGTGCCAGCAGCAAAGACAGGGGGGGTGGAGAGACCCAGTACTTC	CASSKDRGGGETQYF
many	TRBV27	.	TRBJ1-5	TGTGCCAGCAGTTTGAACGGGGGGGATCAGCCCCAGCATTTT	CASSLNGGDQPQHF
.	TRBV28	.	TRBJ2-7	TGTGCCAGCAGTTTAGGCTACTACGGGCAGTACTTC	CASSLGYYGQYF
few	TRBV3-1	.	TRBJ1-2	TGTGCCAGCAGCCAAAGCCCCGGTAACTATGGCTACACCTTC	CASSQSPGNYGYTF
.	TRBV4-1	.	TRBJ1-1	TGCGCCAGCAGCCAAGGGGGGGATGAAGCTTTCTTT	CASSQGGDEAFF
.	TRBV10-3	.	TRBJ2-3	TGTGCCATCAGTGCCTTAGCTATAGGCACAGATACGCAGTATTTT	CAISALAIGTDTQYF
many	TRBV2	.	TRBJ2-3	TGTGCCAGCAGTGAAGCGCCAGGAACCACAGATACGCAGTATTTT	CASSEAPGTTDTQYF
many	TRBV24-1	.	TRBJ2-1	TGTGCCACCAGTCCAGGAAAAAGGAATGAGCAGTTCTTC	CATSPGKRNEQFF
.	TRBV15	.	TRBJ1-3	TGTGCCACCAGCAGAGATCTAGCAGGCTCTGGAAACACCATATATTTT	CATSRDLAGSGNTIYF
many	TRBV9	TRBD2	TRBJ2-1	TGTGCCACCTCGGGGACTAGCGGGAGTAATGAGCAGTTCTTC	CATSGTSGSNEQFF
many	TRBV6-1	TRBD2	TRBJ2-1	TGTGCCAGCAGTGAATCTAGCGGGAGGTCCTACAATGAGCAGTTCTTC	CASSESSGRSYNEQFF
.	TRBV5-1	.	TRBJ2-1	TGCGCCAGCAGCCTCCGGGAGCCCGAATACAATGAGCAGTTCTTC	CASSLREPEYNEQFF